A selection of T cell receptor beta chains follows, all from one sample in a study of spatial heterogeneity in lung cancer. Each CDR3 protein is one row after TCRdb ran MiXCR on the 5' RACE reads. Of 100,000 to 120,000 distinct CDR3 sequences listed, roughly a tenth are singletons. The sequencing used PBMCs, collected at follow-up. Receptors were obtained from a female donor with early-stage non-small cell lung cancer. The CDR3 runs from the conserved cysteine through the conserved F or W. Fields, in order: V gene, J gene, D gene, clone size, CDR3 DNA, CDR3 protein. The D gene is left open where the match is weak. The size field is filled for only some rows; it gives once, few, many or a size class.

TRBV7-3	TRBJ2-3	-	-	TGTGCCAGCAGCTCCCTAGGACCTAGCACAGATACGCAGTATTTT	CASSSLGPSTDTQYF
TRBV28	TRBJ1-2	TRBD1	-	TGTGCCAGCAGGGACACAGGGGCGGGCTATGGCTACACCTTC	CASRDTGAGYGYTF
TRBV5-1	TRBJ2-2	TRBD1	-	TGCGCCAGCAGCCTATGGACAGGGTTGCGCACCGGGGAGCTGTTTTTT	CASSLWTGLRTGELFF
TRBV19	TRBJ2-3	-	few	TGTGCCAGTAGTTTACAGCTTCCCGTGACAGATACGCAGTATTTT	CASSLQLPVTDTQYF
TRBV7-2	TRBJ2-6	-	many	TGTGCCAGCAGCTTAGTTCACACAAACTCTGGGGCCAACGTCCTGACTTTC	CASSLVHTNSGANVLTF
TRBV5-1	TRBJ2-3	TRBD2	few	TGCGCCAGCAGCCCGCGAGGGGCGGGAGAGTCATATACGCAGTATTTT	CASSPRGAGESYTQYF
TRBV20-1	TRBJ2-4	TRBD2	few	TGCAGTGCTAGGGGAGGGAGAGACATTCAGTACTTC	CSARGGRDIQYF
TRBV20-1	TRBJ1-5	-	-	TGCAGTGCTACCTCCCCGGGGAGCAATCAGCCCCAGCATTTT	CSATSPGSNQPQHF
TRBV20-1	TRBJ2-4	TRBD2	many	TGCAGTGCTAGAGATAGGACTAGCGGGACGGTTAAAAACATTCAGTACTTC	CSARDRTSGTVKNIQYF
TRBV7-2	TRBJ1-1	-	few	TGTGCCAGCAGCTTAGTCGGTACCCTCCCTGAAGCTTTCTTT	CASSLVGTLPEAFF
TRBV28	TRBJ2-2	TRBD1	few	TGTGCCAGCAGTTTAACACAGGGGGCGTTGGACGGGGAGCTGTTTTTT	CASSLTQGALDGELFF
TRBV7-3	TRBJ2-1	TRBD2	few	TGTGCCAGCAGCTTACTTGCTAGCGGGAGAGGTGAGCAGTTCTTC	CASSLLASGRGEQFF
TRBV28	TRBJ1-4	-	-	TGTGCCAGCATAGATTCCAAGGGGTTTTTTTCGAGTCTGTTTTTT	CASIDSKGFFSSLFF
TRBV9	TRBJ2-7	-	-	TGTGCCAGCAGCCCACCTCAAGGGGGAGGACAGCAGTACTTC	CASSPPQGGGQQYF
TRBV4-2	TRBJ2-3	-	-	TGTGCCAGCAGCCAAGATAGACAGGTTGGCGCAGATACGCAGTATTTT	CASSQDRQVGADTQYF
TRBV5-4	TRBJ2-2	TRBD2	-	TGTGCCAGCAGCTTGGGCGGACTAGCGGGAAACACCGGGGAGCTGTTTTTT	CASSLGGLAGNTGELFF
TRBV6-5	TRBJ1-1	-	many	TGTGCCAGCAGTTACTCTACGGGGGGGCTCTCTGAAGCTTTCTTT	CASSYSTGGLSEAFF
TRBV5-1	TRBJ2-5	-	many	TGCGCCAGCAGCATGCTCGGGACTGAACAAGAGACCCAGTACTTC	CASSMLGTEQETQYF
TRBV28	TRBJ1-2	-	few	TGTGCCAGCAGTCCCCCGGGGGGGACCTATGGCTACACCTTC	CASSPPGGTYGYTF
TRBV27	TRBJ1-5	-	few	TGTGCCAGCAGTTTAATGCAGGGGAGACAGCCCCAGCATTTT	CASSLMQGRQPQHF
TRBV2	TRBJ1-5	TRBD1	many	TGTGCCAGCAGGGCGCACAGGGGCCGAAGCAATCAGCCCCAGCATTTT	CASRAHRGRSNQPQHF
TRBV20-1	TRBJ2-1	-	few	TGCAGTGCACCCCCGGCCAGCGCAGAACATTACAATGAGCAGTTCTTC	CSAPPASAEHYNEQFF